This is a list of T cell receptor beta chains from one sample in a study of blood T cell repertoires in COVID-19. The protocol was immunoSEQ multiplex PCR, while the TCRdb copy is restricted to in-frame clones and leaves out a portion. The sample lists 150,000 to 200,000 clones, around 89% occurring once. The sample comprised peripheral blood. The receptor set was obtained from a woman in her twenties or thirties with acute or convalescent COVID-19. Each CDR3 is given with its conserved first and last residue. The D gene is left open where the match is weak. The size entry is marked missing in some rows and otherwise reads once, few, many or a size class.

v_gene: TRBV2
len: 14
j_gene: TRBJ1-1
abundance: .
d_gene: .
CDR3nt: TGTGCCAGCAGTGTAATGGGGCTGAACACTGAAGCTTTCTTT
CDR3aa: CASSVMGLNTEAFF

v_gene: TRBV5-8
len: 14
j_gene: TRBJ1-5
abundance: once
d_gene: .
CDR3nt: TGTGCCAGCAGTTACAGCTATAGCAATCAGCCCCAGCATTTT
CDR3aa: CASSYSYSNQPQHF

v_gene: TRBV6-5
len: 15
j_gene: TRBJ2-3
abundance: .
d_gene: .
CDR3nt: TGTGCCAGCAGTTCCCGACAGACCTTCACAGATACGCAGTATTTT
CDR3aa: CASSSRQTFTDTQYF

v_gene: TRBV28
len: 12
j_gene: TRBJ1-2
abundance: .
d_gene: .
CDR3nt: TGTGCCAGCAGTAGTGGGACTTATGGCTACACCTTC
CDR3aa: CASSSGTYGYTF

v_gene: TRBV6-6
len: 14
j_gene: TRBJ2-7
abundance: .
d_gene: .
CDR3nt: TGTGCCAGCAGTTACTCGAGCAGACTCTACGAGCAGTACTTC
CDR3aa: CASSYSSRLYEQYF

v_gene: TRBV2
len: 13
j_gene: TRBJ1-5
abundance: .
d_gene: .
CDR3nt: TGTGCCAGCAGTGATGACAGGCTACAGCCCCAGCATTTT
CDR3aa: CASSDDRLQPQHF

v_gene: TRBV4-1
len: 17
j_gene: TRBJ1-5
abundance: .
d_gene: TRBD1
CDR3nt: TGCGCCAGCAGCCAAGGGATAAGGACAGGGTCAAATCAGCCCCAGCATTTT
CDR3aa: CASSQGIRTGSNQPQHF

v_gene: TRBV7-9
len: 14
j_gene: TRBJ1-4
abundance: .
d_gene: TRBD1
CDR3nt: TGTGCCAGCAGCGTACGACAGGGTGATGAAAAACTGTTTTTT
CDR3aa: CASSVRQGDEKLFF

v_gene: TRBV5-1
len: 16
j_gene: TRBJ2-5
abundance: .
d_gene: TRBD2
CDR3nt: TGCGCCAGCAGCTTGTTGGCTAGCGGTACACAAGAGACCCAGTACTTC
CDR3aa: CASSLLASGTQETQYF

v_gene: TRBV5-1
len: 14
j_gene: TRBJ1-3
abundance: .
d_gene: .
CDR3nt: TGCGCCAGCAGCCCCACAGGTCGTGGAAACACCATATATTTT
CDR3aa: CASSPTGRGNTIYF

v_gene: TRBV5-1
len: 18
j_gene: TRBJ2-6
abundance: .
d_gene: TRBD1
CDR3nt: TGCGCCAGCAGCTTGGATCCACAGGGGGTTACTGGGGCCAACGTCCTGACTTTC
CDR3aa: CASSLDPQGVTGANVLTF

v_gene: TRBV5-6
len: 11
j_gene: TRBJ1-2
abundance: .
d_gene: .
CDR3nt: TGTGCCAGCAGCTTGACAGCTGGCTACACCTTC
CDR3aa: CASSLTAGYTF

v_gene: TRBV9
len: 14
j_gene: TRBJ2-5
abundance: .
d_gene: .
CDR3nt: TGTGCCAGCAGCGTAGGGGGTAGGGGAGAGACCCAGTACTTC
CDR3aa: CASSVGGRGETQYF

v_gene: TRBV6-5
len: 13
j_gene: TRBJ2-1
abundance: .
d_gene: .
CDR3nt: TGTGCCAGCATATTCACACCCTACAATGAGCAGTTCTTC
CDR3aa: CASIFTPYNEQFF

v_gene: TRBV7-8
len: 15
j_gene: TRBJ2-5
abundance: .
d_gene: .
CDR3nt: TGTGCCAGCAGCTTAGCGGCCAGGGGCAGGGAGACCCAGTACTTC
CDR3aa: CASSLAARGRETQYF

v_gene: TRBV7-8
len: 14
j_gene: TRBJ2-1
abundance: .
d_gene: .
CDR3nt: TGTGCCAGCAGCTTAGTAACTAGGTTACGTGAGCAGTTCTTC
CDR3aa: CASSLVTRLREQFF

v_gene: TRBV7-9
len: 15
j_gene: TRBJ2-2
abundance: .
d_gene: .
CDR3nt: TGTGCCAGCAGCTTAGGGGAGATAGGAGCCGGGGAGCTGTTTTTT
CDR3aa: CASSLGEIGAGELFF

v_gene: TRBV30
len: 15
j_gene: TRBJ1-5
abundance: .
d_gene: .
CDR3nt: TGTGCCTGGAGTTCCCCCGGTGGAGCTTATCAGCCCCAGCATTTT
CDR3aa: CAWSSPGGAYQPQHF

v_gene: TRBV9
len: 13
j_gene: TRBJ1-5
abundance: .
d_gene: .
CDR3nt: TGTGCCAGCAAGAGGAATAGCAATCAGCCCCAGCATTTT
CDR3aa: CASKRNSNQPQHF

v_gene: TRBV19
len: 14
j_gene: TRBJ2-7
abundance: .
d_gene: TRBD1
CDR3nt: TGTGCCAGTAGTCAAGGGACAGTTACGTACGAGCAGTACTTC
CDR3aa: CASSQGTVTYEQYF

v_gene: TRBV18
len: 16
j_gene: TRBJ2-3
abundance: .
d_gene: .
CDR3nt: TGTGCCAGCTCACTCCTAGCGCTGAGGGCCACAGATACGCAGTATTTT
CDR3aa: CASSLLALRATDTQYF

v_gene: TRBV5-1
len: 13
j_gene: TRBJ2-3
abundance: .
d_gene: .
CDR3nt: TGCGCCAGTAGATCCCGGAGCACAGATACGCAGTATTTT
CDR3aa: CASRSRSTDTQYF

v_gene: TRBV9
len: 12
j_gene: TRBJ1-2
abundance: .
d_gene: .
CDR3nt: TGTGCCAGCAGCGTAGGAGGGAGGGGCTACACCTTC
CDR3aa: CASSVGGRGYTF

v_gene: TRBV15
len: 16
j_gene: TRBJ1-6
abundance: once
d_gene: .
CDR3nt: TGTGCCACCAGCAGAGACAGGCCCCCCTATAATTCACCCCTCCACTTT
CDR3aa: CATSRDRPPYNSPLHF

v_gene: TRBV6-6
len: 15
j_gene: TRBJ2-5
abundance: .
d_gene: .
CDR3nt: TGTGCCAGCAGTTATCATAGACTTACGGGGGAGACCCAGTACTTC
CDR3aa: CASSYHRLTGETQYF

v_gene: TRBV15
len: 12
j_gene: TRBJ2-5
abundance: .
d_gene: .
CDR3nt: TGTGCCACCAGCAGAGATCAGGAGACCCAGTACTTC
CDR3aa: CATSRDQETQYF